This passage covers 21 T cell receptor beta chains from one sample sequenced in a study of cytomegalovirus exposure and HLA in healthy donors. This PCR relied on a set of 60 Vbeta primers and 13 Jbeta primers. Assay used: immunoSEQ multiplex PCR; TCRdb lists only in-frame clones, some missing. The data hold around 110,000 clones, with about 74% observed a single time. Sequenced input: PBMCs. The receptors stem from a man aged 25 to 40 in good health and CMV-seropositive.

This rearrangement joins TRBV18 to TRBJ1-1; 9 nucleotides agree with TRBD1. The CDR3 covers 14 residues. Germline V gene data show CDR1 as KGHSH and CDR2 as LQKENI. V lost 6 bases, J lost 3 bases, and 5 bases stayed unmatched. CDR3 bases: TGTGCCAGCTCCCGCGGACAGGGGCACACTGAAGCTTTCTTT. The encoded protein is CASSRGQGHTEAFF.

The CDR3 reads CASSPLAGSTDTQYF. The CDR3 bases are TGTGCCAGCAGCCCACTAGCGGGGAGCACAGATACGCAGTATTTT. This chain connects TRBV7-2 to TRBJ2-3, with 10 bases fitting TRBD2. The length of the CDR3 is 15 residues. With 5 bases clipped from V and 0 bases from J, the junction kept 2 bases outside the gene matches. Germline V lookup: CDR1 SGHTA, CDR2 FQGNSA.

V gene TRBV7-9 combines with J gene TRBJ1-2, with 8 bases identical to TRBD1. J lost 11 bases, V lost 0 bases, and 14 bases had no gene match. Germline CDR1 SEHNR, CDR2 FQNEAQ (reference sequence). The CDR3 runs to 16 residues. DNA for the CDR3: TGTGCCAGCAGCTTAGCCGCCTTCCGGGACAGGAGAGAATACACCTTC. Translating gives CASSLAAFRDRREYTF.

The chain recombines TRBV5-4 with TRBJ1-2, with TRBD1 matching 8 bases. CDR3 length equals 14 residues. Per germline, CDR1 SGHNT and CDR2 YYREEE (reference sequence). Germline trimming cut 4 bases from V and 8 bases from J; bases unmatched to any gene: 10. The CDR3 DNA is TGTGCCAGCAGCACAGGGACAGGCCAGGAGGGCTACACCTTC. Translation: CASSTGTGQEGYTF.

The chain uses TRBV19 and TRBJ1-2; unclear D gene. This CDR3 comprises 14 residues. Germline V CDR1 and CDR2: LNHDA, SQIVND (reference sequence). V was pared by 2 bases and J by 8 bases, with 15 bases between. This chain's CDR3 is CASSIRDPMRGYTF. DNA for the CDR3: TGTGCCAGTAGTATACGGGATCCCATGCGAGGCTACACCTTC.

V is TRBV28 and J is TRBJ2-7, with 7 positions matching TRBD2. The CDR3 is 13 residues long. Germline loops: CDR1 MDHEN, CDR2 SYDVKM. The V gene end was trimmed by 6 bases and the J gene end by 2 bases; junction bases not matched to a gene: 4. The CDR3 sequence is CASRREGTYEQYF. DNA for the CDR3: TGTGCCAGCAGGAGGGAGGGAACCTACGAGCAGTACTTC.

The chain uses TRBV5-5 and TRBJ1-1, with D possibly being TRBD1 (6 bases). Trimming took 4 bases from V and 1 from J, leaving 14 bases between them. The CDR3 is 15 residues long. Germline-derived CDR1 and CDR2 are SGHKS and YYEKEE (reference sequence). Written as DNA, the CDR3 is TGTGCCAGCAGCCGGATAGGGGGTTGGAACACTGAAGCTTTCTTT. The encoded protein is CASSRIGGWNTEAFF.

CDR3 amino acids: CASSHLTSGGPDTQYF. The CDR3 bases are TGCGCCAGCAGCCACCTGACTAGCGGGGGGCCAGATACGCAGTATTTT. This rearrangement joins TRBV4-3 to TRBJ2-3; 13 bases agree with TRBD2. V was pared by 3 bases and J by 4 bases, with 4 bases of the junction left unmatched. Germline V gives CDR1 LGHNA, CDR2 YSLEER. The CDR3 length is 16 residues.

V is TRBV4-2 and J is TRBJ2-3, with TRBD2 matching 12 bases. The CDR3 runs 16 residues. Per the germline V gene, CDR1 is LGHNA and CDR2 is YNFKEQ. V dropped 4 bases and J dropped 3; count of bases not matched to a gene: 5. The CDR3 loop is CASSPLAGGPTDTQYF. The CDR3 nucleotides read TGTGCCAGCAGCCCGCTAGCGGGGGGGCCTACAGATACGCAGTATTTT.

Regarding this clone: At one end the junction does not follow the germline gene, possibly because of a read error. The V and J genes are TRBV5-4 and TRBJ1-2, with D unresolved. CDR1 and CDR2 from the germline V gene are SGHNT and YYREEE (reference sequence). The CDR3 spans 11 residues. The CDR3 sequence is CASSFRGGYPF. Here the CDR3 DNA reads TGTGCCAGCAGCTTCCGGGGAGGCTACCCCTTC.

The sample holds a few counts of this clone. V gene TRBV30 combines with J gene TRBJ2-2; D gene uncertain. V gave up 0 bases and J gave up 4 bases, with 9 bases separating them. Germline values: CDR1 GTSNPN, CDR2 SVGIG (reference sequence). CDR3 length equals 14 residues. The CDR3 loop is CAWSVQQFTGELFF. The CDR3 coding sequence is TGTGCCTGGAGTGTACAACAGTTCACCGGGGAGCTGTTTTTT. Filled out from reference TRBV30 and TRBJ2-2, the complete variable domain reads SQTIHQWPATLVQPVGSPLSLECTVEGTSNPNLYWYRQAAGRGLQLLFYSVGIGQISSEVPQNLSASRPQDRQFILSSKKLLLSDSGFYLCAWSVQQFTGELFFGEGSRLTVL.

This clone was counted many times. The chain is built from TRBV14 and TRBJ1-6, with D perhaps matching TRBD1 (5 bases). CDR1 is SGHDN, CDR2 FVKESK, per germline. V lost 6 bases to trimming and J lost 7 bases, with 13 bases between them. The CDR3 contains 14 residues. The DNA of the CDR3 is TGTGCCAGCAGTTCCGACAGAGCAAATTCACCCCTCCACTTT. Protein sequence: CASSSDRANSPLHF.

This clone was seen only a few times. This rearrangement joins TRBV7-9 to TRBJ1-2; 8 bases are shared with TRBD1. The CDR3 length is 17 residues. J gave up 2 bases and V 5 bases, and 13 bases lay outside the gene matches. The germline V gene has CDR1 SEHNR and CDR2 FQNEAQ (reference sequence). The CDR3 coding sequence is TGTGCCAGCAGCCTCTCAGGGGGCGGTGGATCCAACTATGGCTACACCTTC. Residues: CASSLSGGGGSNYGYTF.

CDR3 nucleotides: TGTGCCTGGAGGGCCTGGGGGGGTAGGACTGAAGCTTTCTTT. It translates to CAWRAWGGRTEAFF. The chain has TRBV30 and TRBJ1-1; TRBD1 might be the D (5 bases). This CDR3 region has 14 residues. The V and J ends lost 3 bases and 5 bases respectively, with 16 bases between them. Germline loops: CDR1 GTSNPN, CDR2 SVGIG (reference sequence).

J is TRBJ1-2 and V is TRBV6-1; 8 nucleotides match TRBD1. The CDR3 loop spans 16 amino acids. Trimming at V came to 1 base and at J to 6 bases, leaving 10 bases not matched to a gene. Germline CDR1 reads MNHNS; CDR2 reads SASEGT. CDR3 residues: CASSEEDRARRNGYTF. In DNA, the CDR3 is TGTGCCAGCAGTGAAGAGGACAGGGCGAGGAGAAATGGCTACACCTTC.

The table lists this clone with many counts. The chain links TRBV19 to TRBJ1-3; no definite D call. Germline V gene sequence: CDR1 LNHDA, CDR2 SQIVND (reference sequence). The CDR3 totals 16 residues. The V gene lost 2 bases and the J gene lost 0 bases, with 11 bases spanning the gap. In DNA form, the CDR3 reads TGTGCCAGTAGTATACCTGACGGGAGCTCTGGAAACACCATATATTTT. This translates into CASSIPDGSSGNTIYF.

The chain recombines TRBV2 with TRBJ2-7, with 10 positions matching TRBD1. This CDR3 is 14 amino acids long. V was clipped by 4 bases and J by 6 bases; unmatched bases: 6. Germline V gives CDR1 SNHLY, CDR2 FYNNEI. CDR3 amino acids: CASSGTGGAGEQYF. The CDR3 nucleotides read TGTGCCAGCAGTGGGACAGGGGGAGCGGGCGAGCAGTACTTC.

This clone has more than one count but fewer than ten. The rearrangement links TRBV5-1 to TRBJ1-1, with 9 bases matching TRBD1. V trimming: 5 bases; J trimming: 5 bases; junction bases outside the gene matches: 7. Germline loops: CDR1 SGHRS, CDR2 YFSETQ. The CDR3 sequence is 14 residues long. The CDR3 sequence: CASSPGTGKTEAFF. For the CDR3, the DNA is TGCGCCAGCAGTCCCGGGACAGGGAAAACTGAAGCTTTCTTT.

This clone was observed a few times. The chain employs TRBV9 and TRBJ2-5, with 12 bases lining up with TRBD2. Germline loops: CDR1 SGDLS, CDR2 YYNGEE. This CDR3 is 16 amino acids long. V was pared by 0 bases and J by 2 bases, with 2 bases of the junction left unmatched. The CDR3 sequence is CASSVGGTSGQETQYF. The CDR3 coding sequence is TGTGCCAGCAGCGTAGGTGGGACTAGCGGGCAAGAGACCCAGTACTTC.

CDR3 nucleotides: TGTGCCAGCAGCCCCCGAGCGGGGATCTCCTACAATGAGCAGTTCTTC. This translates into CASSPRAGISYNEQFF. The genes are TRBV4-2 and TRBJ2-1, with 7 bases matching TRBD2. The length of the CDR3 is 16 residues. The trim removed 4 bases at V and 0 bases at J, leaving 6 bases unmatched. Germline values: CDR1 LGHNA, CDR2 YNFKEQ.

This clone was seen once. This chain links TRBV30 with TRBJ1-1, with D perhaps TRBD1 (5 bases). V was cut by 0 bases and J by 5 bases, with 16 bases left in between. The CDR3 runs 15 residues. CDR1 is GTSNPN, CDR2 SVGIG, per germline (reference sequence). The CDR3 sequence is CAWSVEPREGTEAFF. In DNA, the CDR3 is TGTGCCTGGAGTGTAGAGCCGAGGGAGGGGACTGAAGCTTTCTTT.